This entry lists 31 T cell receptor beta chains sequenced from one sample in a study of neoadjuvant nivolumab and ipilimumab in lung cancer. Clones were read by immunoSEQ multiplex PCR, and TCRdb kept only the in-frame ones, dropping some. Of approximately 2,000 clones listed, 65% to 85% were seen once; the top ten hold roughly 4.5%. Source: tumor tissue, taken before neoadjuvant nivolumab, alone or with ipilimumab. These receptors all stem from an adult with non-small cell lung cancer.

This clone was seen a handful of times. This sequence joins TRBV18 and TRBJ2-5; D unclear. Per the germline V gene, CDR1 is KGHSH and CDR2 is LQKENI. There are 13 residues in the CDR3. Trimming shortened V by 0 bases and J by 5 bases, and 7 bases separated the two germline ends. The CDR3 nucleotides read TGTGCCAGCTCACCACCGGTGGGGGAGACCCAGTACTTC. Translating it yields CASSPPVGETQYF.

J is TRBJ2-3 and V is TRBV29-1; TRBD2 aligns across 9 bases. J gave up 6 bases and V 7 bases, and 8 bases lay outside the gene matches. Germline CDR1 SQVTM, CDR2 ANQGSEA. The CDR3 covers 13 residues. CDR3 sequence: CSAQTSGLDTQYF. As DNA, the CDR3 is TGCAGCGCACAGACTAGCGGCCTGGATACGCAGTATTTT.

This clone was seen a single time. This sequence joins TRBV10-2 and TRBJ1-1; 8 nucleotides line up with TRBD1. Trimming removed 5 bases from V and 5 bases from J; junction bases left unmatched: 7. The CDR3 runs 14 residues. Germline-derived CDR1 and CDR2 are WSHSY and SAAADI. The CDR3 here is CASSMAGGRTEAFF. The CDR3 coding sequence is TGCGCCAGCAGTATGGCAGGGGGCAGAACTGAAGCTTTCTTT.

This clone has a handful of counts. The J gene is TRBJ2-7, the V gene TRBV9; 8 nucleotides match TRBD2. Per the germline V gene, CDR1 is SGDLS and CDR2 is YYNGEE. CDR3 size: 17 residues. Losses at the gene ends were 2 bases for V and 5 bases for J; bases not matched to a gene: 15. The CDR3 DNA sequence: TGTGCCAGCAGCGTTTCCAGCGGGAGCCAAGGGCGACACGAGCAGTACTTC. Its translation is CASSVSSGSQGRHEQYF.

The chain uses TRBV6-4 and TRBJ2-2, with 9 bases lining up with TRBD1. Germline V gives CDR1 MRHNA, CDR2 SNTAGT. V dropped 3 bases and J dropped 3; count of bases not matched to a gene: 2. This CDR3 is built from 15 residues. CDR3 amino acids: CASSEGQGYTGELFF. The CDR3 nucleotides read TGTGCCAGCAGTGAGGGACAGGGCTACACCGGGGAGCTGTTTTTT.

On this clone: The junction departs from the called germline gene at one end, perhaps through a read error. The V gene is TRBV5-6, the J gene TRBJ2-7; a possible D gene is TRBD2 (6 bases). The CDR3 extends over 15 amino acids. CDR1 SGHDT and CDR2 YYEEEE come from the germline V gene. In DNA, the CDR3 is TGTGCCAGCAGCTTGCGGGGGTACGTCTCCTCCGAGCAGTACTTC. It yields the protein CASSLRGYVSSEQYF.

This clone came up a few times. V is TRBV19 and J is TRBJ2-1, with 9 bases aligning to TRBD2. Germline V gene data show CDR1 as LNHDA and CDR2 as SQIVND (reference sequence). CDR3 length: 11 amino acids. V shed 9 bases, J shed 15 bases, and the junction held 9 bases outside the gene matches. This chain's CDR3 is CASQFSGSMFF. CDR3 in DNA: TGTGCCAGCCAATTTAGCGGGAGTATGTTCTTC.

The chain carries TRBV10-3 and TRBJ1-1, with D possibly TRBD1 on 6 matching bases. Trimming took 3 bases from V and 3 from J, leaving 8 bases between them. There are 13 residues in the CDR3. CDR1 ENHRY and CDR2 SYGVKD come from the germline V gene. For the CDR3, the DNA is TGTGCCATCAGTGAAAGGGGGGACACTGAAGCTTTCTTT. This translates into CAISERGDTEAFF.

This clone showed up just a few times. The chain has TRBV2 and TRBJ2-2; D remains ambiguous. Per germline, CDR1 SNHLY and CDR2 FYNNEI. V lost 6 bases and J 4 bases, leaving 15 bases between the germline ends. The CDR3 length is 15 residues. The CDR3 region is CASSPQLTVTGELFF. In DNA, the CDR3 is TGTGCCAGCAGCCCTCAACTGACGGTCACCGGGGAGCTGTTTTTT.

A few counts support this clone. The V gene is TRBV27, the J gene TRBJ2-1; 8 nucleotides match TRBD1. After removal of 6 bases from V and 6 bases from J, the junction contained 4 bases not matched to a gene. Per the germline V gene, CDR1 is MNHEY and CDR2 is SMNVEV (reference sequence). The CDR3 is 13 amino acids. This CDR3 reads CASRTGAANEQFF. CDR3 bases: TGTGCCAGCAGGACAGGGGCTGCCAATGAGCAGTTCTTC.

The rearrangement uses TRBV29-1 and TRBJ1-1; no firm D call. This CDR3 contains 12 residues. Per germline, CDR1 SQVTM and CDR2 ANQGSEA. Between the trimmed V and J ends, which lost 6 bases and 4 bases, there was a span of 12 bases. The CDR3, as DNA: TGCAGCGTCGTTGGTTCGGGCACTGAAGCTTTCTTT. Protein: CSVVGSGTEAFF.

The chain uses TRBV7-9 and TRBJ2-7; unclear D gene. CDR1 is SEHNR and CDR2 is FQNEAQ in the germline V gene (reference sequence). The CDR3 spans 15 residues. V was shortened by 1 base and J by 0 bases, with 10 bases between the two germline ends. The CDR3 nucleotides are TGTGCCAGCAGCTTAGTTGCACAGAGCTCCTACGAGCAGTACTTC. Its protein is CASSLVAQSSYEQYF.

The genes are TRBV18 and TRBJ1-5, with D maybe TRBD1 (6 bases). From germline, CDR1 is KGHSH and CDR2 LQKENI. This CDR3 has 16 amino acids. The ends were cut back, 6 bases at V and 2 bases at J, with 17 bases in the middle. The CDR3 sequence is CASSLNQEGGNQPQHF. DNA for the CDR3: TGTGCCAGCTCCCTCAACCAGGAGGGGGGCAATCAGCCCCAGCATTTT.

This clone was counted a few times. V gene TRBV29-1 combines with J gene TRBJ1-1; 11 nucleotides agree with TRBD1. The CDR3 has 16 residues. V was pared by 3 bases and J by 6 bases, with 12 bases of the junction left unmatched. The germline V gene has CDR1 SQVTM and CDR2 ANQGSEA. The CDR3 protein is CSVEIGQGAAYAEAFF. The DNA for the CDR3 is TGCAGCGTTGAGATCGGACAGGGGGCCGCGTACGCTGAAGCTTTCTTT. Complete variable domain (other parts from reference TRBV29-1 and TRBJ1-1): SAVISQKPSRDICQRGTSLTIQCQVDSQVTMMFWYRQQPGQSLTLIATANQGSEATYESGFVIDKFPISRPNLTFSTLTVSNMSPEDSSIYLCSVEIGQGAAYAEAFFGQGTRLTVV.

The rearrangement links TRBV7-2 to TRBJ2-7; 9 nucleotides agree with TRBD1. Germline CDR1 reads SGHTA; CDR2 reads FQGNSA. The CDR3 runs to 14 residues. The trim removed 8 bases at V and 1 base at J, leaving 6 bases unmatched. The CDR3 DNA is TGTGCCAGCCGACCGGGACAGGGTTCCTACGAGCAGTACTTC. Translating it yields CASRPGQGSYEQYF.

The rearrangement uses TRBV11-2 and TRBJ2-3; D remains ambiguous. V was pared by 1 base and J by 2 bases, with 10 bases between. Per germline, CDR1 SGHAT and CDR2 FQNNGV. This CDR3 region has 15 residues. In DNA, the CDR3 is TGTGCCAGCAGCTTAGGGGCCGGTCCCACAGATACGCAGTATTTT. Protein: CASSLGAGPTDTQYF.

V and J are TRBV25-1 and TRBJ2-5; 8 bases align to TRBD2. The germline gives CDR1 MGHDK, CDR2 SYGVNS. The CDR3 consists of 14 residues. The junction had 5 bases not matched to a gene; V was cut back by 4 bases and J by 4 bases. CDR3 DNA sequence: TGTGCCAGCAGTGCGTGGCGGGGGGCAGAGACCCAGTACTTC. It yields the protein CASSAWRGAETQYF.

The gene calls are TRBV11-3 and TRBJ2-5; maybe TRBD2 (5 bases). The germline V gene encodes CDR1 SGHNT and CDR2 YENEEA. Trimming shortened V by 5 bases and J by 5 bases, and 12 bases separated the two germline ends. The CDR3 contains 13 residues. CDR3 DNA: TGTGCCAGCAGCGCAATTCCGGGGGAGACCCAGTACTTC. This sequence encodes CASSAIPGETQYF.

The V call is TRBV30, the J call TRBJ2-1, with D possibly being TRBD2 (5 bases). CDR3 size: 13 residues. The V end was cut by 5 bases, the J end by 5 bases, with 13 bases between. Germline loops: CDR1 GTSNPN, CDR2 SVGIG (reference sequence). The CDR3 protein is CAWVGVGDNEQFF. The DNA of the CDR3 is TGTGCCTGGGTTGGGGTGGGAGACAATGAGCAGTTCTTC. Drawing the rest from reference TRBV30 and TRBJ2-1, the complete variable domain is SQTIHQWPATLVQPVGSPLSLECTVEGTSNPNLYWYRQAAGRGLQLLFYSVGIGQISSEVPQNLSASRPQDRQFILSSKKLLLSDSGFYLCAWVGVGDNEQFFGPGTRLTVL.

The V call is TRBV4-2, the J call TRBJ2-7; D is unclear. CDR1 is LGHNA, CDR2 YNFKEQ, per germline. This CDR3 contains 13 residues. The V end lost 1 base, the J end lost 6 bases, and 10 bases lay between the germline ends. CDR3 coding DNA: TGTGCCAGCAGCCAAGTTTACGAGATCGAGCAGTACTTC. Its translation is CASSQVYEIEQYF.

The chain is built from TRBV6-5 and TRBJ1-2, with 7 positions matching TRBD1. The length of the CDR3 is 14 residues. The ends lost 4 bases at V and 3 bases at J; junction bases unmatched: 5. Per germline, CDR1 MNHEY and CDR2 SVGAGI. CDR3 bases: TGTGCCAGCAGTTCCCCCGGGACAGACTATGGCTACACCTTC. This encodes CASSSPGTDYGYTF.

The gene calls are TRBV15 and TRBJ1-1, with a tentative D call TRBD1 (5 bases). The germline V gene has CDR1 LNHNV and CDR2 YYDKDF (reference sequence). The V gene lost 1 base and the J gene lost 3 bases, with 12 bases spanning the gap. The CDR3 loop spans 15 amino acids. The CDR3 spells CATSRARGRYTEAFF. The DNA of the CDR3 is TGTGCCACCAGCAGAGCCCGGGGGAGATACACTGAAGCTTTCTTT.

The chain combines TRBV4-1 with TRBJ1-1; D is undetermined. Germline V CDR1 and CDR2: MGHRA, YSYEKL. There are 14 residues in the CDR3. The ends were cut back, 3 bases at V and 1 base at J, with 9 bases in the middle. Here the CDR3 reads CASSHAYTNTEAFF. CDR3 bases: TGCGCCAGCAGCCACGCCTACACGAACACTGAAGCTTTCTTT.

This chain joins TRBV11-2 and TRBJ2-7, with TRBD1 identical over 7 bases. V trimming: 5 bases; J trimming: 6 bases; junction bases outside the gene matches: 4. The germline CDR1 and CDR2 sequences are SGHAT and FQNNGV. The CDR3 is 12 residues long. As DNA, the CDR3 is TGTGCCAGCAGCCGATGGGACAGCGAGCAGTACTTC. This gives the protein CASSRWDSEQYF.

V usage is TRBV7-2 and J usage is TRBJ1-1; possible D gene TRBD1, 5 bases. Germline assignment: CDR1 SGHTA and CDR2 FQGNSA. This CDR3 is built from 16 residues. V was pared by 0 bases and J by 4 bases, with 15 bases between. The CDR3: CASSLAGLGTGTEAFF. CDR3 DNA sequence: TGTGCCAGCAGCTTAGCCGGTTTGGGGACGGGCACTGAAGCTTTCTTT.

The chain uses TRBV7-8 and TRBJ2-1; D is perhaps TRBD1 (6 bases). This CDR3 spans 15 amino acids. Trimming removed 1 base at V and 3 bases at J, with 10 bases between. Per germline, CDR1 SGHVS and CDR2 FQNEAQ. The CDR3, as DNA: TGTGCCAGCAGCTTAGACAGGGCCTACTACAATGAGCAGTTCTTC. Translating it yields CASSLDRAYYNEQFF. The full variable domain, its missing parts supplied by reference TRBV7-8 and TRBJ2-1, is GAGVSQSPRYKVAKRGQDVALRCDPISGHVSLFWYQQALGQGPEFLTYFQNEAQLDKSGLPSDRFFAERPEGSVSTLKIQRTQQEDSAVYLCASSLDRAYYNEQFFGPGTRLTVL.

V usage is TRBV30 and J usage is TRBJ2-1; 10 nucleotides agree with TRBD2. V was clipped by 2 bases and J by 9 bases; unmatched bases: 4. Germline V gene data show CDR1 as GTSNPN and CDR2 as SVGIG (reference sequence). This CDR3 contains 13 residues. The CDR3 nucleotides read TGTGCCTGGAGTAGCGGGAGGGCCCGTGAGCAGTTCTTC. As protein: CAWSSGRAREQFF.

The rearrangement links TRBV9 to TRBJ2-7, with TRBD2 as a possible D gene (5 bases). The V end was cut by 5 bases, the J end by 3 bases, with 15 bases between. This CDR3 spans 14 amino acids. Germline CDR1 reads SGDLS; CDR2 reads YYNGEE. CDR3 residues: CASSLYQTSYEQYF. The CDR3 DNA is TGTGCCAGCAGTCTATACCAAACTAGCTACGAGCAGTACTTC. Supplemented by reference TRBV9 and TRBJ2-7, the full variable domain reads DSGVTQTPKHLITATGQRVTLRCSPRSGDLSVYWYQQSLDQGLQFLIQYYNGEERAKGNILERFSAQQFPDLHSELNLSSLELGDSALYFCASSLYQTSYEQYFGPGTRLTVT.

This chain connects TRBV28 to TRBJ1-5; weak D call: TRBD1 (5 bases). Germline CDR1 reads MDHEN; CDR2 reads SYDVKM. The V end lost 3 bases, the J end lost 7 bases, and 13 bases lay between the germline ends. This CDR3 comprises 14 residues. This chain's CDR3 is CASSLTASRQPQHF. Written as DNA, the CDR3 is TGTGCCAGCAGTTTGACAGCCAGCAGGCAGCCCCAGCATTTT.

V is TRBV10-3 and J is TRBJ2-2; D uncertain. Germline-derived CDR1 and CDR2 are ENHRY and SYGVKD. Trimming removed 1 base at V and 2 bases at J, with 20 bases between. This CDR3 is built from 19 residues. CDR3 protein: CAISEFGPTLTRNTGELFF. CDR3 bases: TGTGCCATCAGTGAGTTTGGGCCAACACTCACCAGAAACACCGGGGAGCTGTTTTTT.

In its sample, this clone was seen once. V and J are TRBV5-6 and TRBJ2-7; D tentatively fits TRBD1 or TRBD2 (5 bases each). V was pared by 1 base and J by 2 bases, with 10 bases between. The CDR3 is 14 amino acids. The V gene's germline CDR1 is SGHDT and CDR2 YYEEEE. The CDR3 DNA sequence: TGTGCCAGCAGCTTGACGGGACCAACCTACGAGCAGTACTTC. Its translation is CASSLTGPTYEQYF.